This T cell receptor (beta chain) was identified in a study of a mutant IDH1 vaccine in newly diagnosed glioma. Study summary: Former treatment meant radiotherapy, temozolomide, or both; the majority had gotten both. Visit V12 happened at week 35; visit V13 happened at week 47. General study findings and limits: Most patients, around 93%, showed vaccine-induced immune responses.

A word on this clone: Its cognate antigen is unknown.

The protocol was immunoSEQ multiplex PCR, while the TCRdb copy is restricted to in-frame clones and leaves out a portion. The sample shows just under 70,000 clones, approximately 81% of them seen only once. Per germline, CDR1 MNHNS and CDR2 SASEGT. The ends were cut back, 1 base at V and 3 bases at J, with 10 bases in the middle. The CDR3 extends over 14 amino acids. The time point here: week 35, safety follow-up. Topical imiquimod was applied with each vaccine dose, which held 300 ug of mutant IDH1 20-mer peptide. New WHO grade 3 or 4 astrocytomas that were IDH1-mutant and ATRX-lost had been found in donors.

The sequencing used PBMCs, collected from a glioma patient whose treatment included an IDH1 peptide vaccine. V gene TRBV6-1 combines with J gene TRBJ2-7, with D possibly being TRBD1 (6 bases). The receptor was derived from a man between 18 and 35 years old with glioma. CDR3 bases: TGTGCCAGCAGTGAAGGACAGGTTTTCTACGAGCAGTACTTC. Translating gives CASSEGQVFYEQYF.